This T cell receptor beta chain emerged from a study of immune evolution from preneoplasia to lung adenocarcinoma. Notes on the study in general: Later-stage lesions seemingly showed higher T cell density and diversity than normal lung. Top clone frequencies peaked in normal lung, apparently declining through invasive adenocarcinoma.

Between the mid-2010s and the late 2010s, patients underwent resection in Japan or China. Two lung cancer pathologists independently confirmed each histologic diagnosis. As regards this clone: What it binds is unknown.

CDR3 size: 13 residues. CDR1 and CDR2 (germline): MNHEY, SVGAGI. Trimming at V came to 7 bases and at J to 8 bases, leaving 8 bases not matched to a gene. The repertoire was sequenced with immunoSEQ multiplex PCR; TCRdb's copy has only in-frame clones and lacks some. The table shows 6,500 to 9,000 clones, with 80% occurring only once. This clonotype originated in a person between 65 and 79 years old with lung adenocarcinoma. What was sequenced was FFPE adjacent normal lung tissue. The chain is built from TRBV6-5 and TRBJ1-1; 9 positions match TRBD1. CDR3 DNA: TGTGCCAGCATACAGGGGGCCCTCGGGGAAGCTTTCTTT. It yields the protein CASIQGALGEAFF.